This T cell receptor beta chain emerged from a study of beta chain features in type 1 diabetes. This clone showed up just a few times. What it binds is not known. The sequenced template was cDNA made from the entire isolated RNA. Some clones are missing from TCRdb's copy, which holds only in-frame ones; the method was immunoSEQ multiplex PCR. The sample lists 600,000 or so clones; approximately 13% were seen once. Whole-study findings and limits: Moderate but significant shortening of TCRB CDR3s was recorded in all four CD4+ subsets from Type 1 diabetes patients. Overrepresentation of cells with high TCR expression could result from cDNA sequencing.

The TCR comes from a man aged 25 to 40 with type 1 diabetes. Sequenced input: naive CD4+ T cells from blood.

The CDR3 region has the DNA TGTGCCAGCTCACTCCTCTCGCGCTCCTACAATGAGCAGTTCTTC. This sequence encodes CASSLLSRSYNEQFF. The chain recombines TRBV18 with TRBJ2-1; D is uncertain. The V end lost 4 bases, the J end lost 0 bases, and 10 bases lay between the germline ends. This CDR3 is built from 15 residues. Germline V gene data show CDR1 as KGHSH and CDR2 as LQKENI.